Described below is a single T cell receptor (beta chain) sequence and its context. Its antigen is not known. TCRdb recomputed calls from the reads with MiXCR, one row per CDR3 protein. The table lists tens of thousands of distinct CDR3 sequences, 20% to 30% of them singletons, with about half in the top ten. The germline gives CDR1 LGHNA, CDR2 YSLEER. The CDR3 covers 14 residues. V was cut by 1 base and J by 9 bases, with 13 bases left in between. The sample is drawn from a study of T cell repertoires in cytomegalovirus infection. Study at large: Matching HLA type, along with CMV infection, was indicated by public TCR beta signatures.

The receptor comes from a human donor in good health (CMV status not recorded). Some clones in this sample may be carry-over from other donors' samples. The material was CD8+ T cells from cultured PBMCs, obtained from culture after CMV antigen stimulation. This chain connects TRBV4-3 to TRBJ2-1; weak D call: TRBD2 (7 bases). In DNA, the CDR3 is TGCGCCAGCAGCCAAGGCCGGGGGGCGAGTGAGCAGTTCTTC. The encoded protein is CASSQGRGASEQFF.